Reported below is one T cell receptor (beta chain). The antigen remains unidentified. The data were produced by immunoSEQ multiplex PCR, yet TCRdb's version contains in-frame clones alone and is incomplete. The table lists 34,000 or so clones, roughly 80% of them singletons, with approximately 11% in the top ten. These data come from a study of OX40 agonist ivuxolimab in advanced cancers. Study at large: The study reported partial responses in three patients: one hepatocellular carcinoma, two cutaneous melanoma.

Germline lookup yields CDR1 SGHRS and CDR2 YFSETQ. The V gene end was trimmed by 5 bases and the J gene end by 5 bases; junction bases not matched to a gene: 13. The CDR3 spans 16 residues. Autoimmune disease history or systemic immunosuppression meant exclusion. General study results and limits: At doses 0.1 to 3.0 mg/kg, CD4+ and CD8+ clones expanded. Partial responders dosed at 0.1-3.0 mg/kg displayed clonal expansion ranking among the lowest.

The sequences come from CD4+ or CD8+ T cells sorted from blood, collected in a trial of the OX40 agonist ivuxolimab. This chain joins TRBV5-1 and TRBJ2-3; TRBD2 matches at 8 bases. The receptor comes from an adult with an advanced solid tumor such as melanoma, head and neck, liver or kidney cancer. The CDR3 loop is CASSDLAGGYLDTQYF. CDR3 DNA: TGCGCCAGCAGTGATTTGGCGGGAGGTTACCTAGATACGCAGTATTTT.